The 9 T cell receptor beta chains presented below share a single source sample, sequenced in a study of blood T cell repertoires in COVID-19. The assay was immunoSEQ multiplex PCR, and TCRdb's table has in-frame clones only and misses some. Of some 240,000 clones in the sample, roughly 84% were seen once. Sequencing used peripheral blood. These receptors all stem from a woman aged 40 to 55 who had recovered from COVID-19.

This clone has more than one count but fewer than ten. This rearrangement joins TRBV2 to TRBJ1-4; D is ambiguous. This CDR3 contains 14 residues. Germline V lookup: CDR1 SNHLY, CDR2 FYNNEI. V lost 10 bases and J 4 bases, leaving 16 bases between the germline ends. CDR3 nucleotides: TGTGCCATCAACCCTAGGCAGCTTAATGAAAAACTGTTTTTT. It is translated as CAINPRQLNEKLFF.

The chain recombines TRBV5-4 with TRBJ1-2; D unclear. Trimming cost V 2 bases and J 7 bases, with 18 bases left between them. This CDR3 contains 15 residues. Germline assignment: CDR1 SGHNT and CDR2 YYREEE (reference sequence). CDR3 sequence reads: CASSLDLPRGGGYTF. As DNA, the CDR3 is TGTGCCAGCAGCTTAGACCTACCCCGGGGAGGTGGCTACACCTTC.

The chain links TRBV10-3 to TRBJ2-2; 12 bases align to TRBD2. The CDR3 contains 16 residues. Trimming cost V 2 bases and J 4 bases; bases outside gene matches: 2. Germline V gives CDR1 ENHRY, CDR2 SYGVKD. The CDR3 DNA follows: TGTGCCATCAGTGAGACTAGCGGGGGGCGCACCGGGGAGCTGTTTTTT. Translating gives CAISETSGGRTGELFF.

CDR3 sequence (DNA): TGTGCCAGCAGTTCCGGGACAGGGACCTATGGCTACACCTTC. It specifies CASSSGTGTYGYTF. The chain has TRBV28 and TRBJ1-2, with 9 bases fitting TRBD1. J lost 4 bases, V lost 4 bases, and 4 bases had no gene match. The CDR3 is 14 residues long. Germline CDR1 and CDR2: MDHEN and SYDVKM.

J is TRBJ1-2 and V is TRBV5-6; the match to TRBD1 covers 8 bases. The CDR3 is 13 amino acids. The V and J ends lost 4 bases and 5 bases, in that order; junction bases with no gene match: 4. Per the germline V gene, CDR1 is SGHDT and CDR2 is YYEEEE. CDR3 sequence reads: CASSPGQGYGYTF. The CDR3 bases are TGTGCCAGCAGCCCCGGACAGGGATATGGCTACACCTTC.

V is TRBV2 and J is TRBJ2-2; D call uncertain. The CDR3 is 14 amino acids. CDR1 and CDR2 (germline): SNHLY, FYNNEI. V shed 4 bases and J shed 4 bases, with 10 bases lying between them. The CDR3 is CASSARRSTGELFF. The CDR3 DNA is TGTGCCAGCAGTGCTCGGCGGTCCACCGGGGAGCTGTTTTTT. Drawing the rest from reference TRBV2 and TRBJ2-2, the complete variable domain is EPEVTQTPSHQVTQMGQEVILRCVPISNHLYFYWYRQILGQKVEFLVSFYNNEISEKSEIFDDQFSVERPDGSNFTLKIRSTKLEDSAMYFCASSARRSTGELFFGEGSRLTVL.

V and J are TRBV6-5 and TRBJ2-2, with D maybe TRBD1 (5 bases). The length of the CDR3 is 15 residues. V was clipped by 6 bases and J by 1 base, with 12 bases between them. Germline CDR1 MNHEY, CDR2 SVGAGI. In DNA, the CDR3 is TGTGCCAGCAGCCCAAGACAGAAGAACACCGGGGAGCTGTTTTTT. This encodes CASSPRQKNTGELFF.

The V and J genes are TRBV29-1 and TRBJ1-5, with a weak D call TRBD1 (5 bases). Germline V gene sequence: CDR1 SQVTM, CDR2 ANQGSEA. The length of the CDR3 is 13 residues. V gave up 7 bases and J gave up 7 bases, with 17 bases separating them. DNA for the CDR3: TGCAGCGCGGTAAGGGGTGCCGGCCAGCCCCAGCATTTT. It translates to CSAVRGAGQPQHF.

The chain employs TRBV6-4 and TRBJ2-3; D uncertain. V lost 3 bases, J lost 3 bases, and 10 bases lay in between. Germline V CDR1 and CDR2: MRHNA, SNTAGT. This CDR3 contains 14 residues. DNA of the CDR3: TGTGCCAGCAGTGAGTCAGCTAGTACAGATACGCAGTATTTT. Amino acid sequence: CASSESASTDTQYF.